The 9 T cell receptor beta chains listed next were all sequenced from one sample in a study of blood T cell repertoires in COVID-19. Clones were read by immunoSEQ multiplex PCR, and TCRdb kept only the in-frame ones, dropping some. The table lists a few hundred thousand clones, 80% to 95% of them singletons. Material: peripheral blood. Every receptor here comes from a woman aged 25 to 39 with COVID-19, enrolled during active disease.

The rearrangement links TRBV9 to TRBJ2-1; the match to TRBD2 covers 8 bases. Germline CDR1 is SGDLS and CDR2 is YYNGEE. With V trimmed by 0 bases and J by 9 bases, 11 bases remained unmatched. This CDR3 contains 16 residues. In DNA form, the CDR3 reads TGTGCCAGCAGCGTAGGGGGACTAGTATTGGGCAGTGAGCAGTTCTTC. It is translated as CASSVGGLVLGSEQFF.

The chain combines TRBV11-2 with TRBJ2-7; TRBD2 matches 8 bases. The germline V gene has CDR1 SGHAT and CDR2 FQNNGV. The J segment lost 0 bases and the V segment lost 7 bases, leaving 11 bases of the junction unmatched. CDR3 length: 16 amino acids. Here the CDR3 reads CASTTPGGVDSYEQYF. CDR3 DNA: TGTGCCAGCACCACCCCGGGGGGGGTTGACTCCTACGAGCAGTACTTC.

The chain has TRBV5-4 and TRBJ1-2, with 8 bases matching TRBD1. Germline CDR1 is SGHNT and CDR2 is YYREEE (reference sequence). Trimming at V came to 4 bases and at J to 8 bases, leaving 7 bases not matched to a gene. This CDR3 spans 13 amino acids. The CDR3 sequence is CASSQTGVGGYTF. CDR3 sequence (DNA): TGTGCCAGCAGCCAGACAGGGGTTGGAGGCTACACCTTC.

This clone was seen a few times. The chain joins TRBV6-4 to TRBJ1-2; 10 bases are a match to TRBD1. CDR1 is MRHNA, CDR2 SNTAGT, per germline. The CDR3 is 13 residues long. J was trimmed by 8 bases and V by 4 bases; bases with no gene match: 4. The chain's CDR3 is CASSATGGLGYTF. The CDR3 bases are TGTGCCAGCAGTGCGACAGGGGGCTTGGGCTACACCTTC.

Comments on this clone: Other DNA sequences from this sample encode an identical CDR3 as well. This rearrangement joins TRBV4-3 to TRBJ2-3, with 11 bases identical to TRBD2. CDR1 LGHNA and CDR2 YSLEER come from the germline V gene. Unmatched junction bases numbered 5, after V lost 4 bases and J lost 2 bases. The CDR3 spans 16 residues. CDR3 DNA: TGCGCCAGCAGCCCCGGGACTAGCGGATCCACAGATACGCAGTATTTT. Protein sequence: CASSPGTSGSTDTQYF.

This chain's CDR3 is CASSLEPTGTQYF. CDR3 nucleotides: TGCGCCAGCAGCCTGGAACCGACGGGGACCCAGTACTTC. This rearrangement joins TRBV5-1 to TRBJ2-5; D is ambiguous. This CDR3 has 13 amino acids. Germline-derived CDR1 and CDR2 are SGHRS and YFSETQ. The V end was cut by 4 bases, the J end by 7 bases, with 14 bases between.

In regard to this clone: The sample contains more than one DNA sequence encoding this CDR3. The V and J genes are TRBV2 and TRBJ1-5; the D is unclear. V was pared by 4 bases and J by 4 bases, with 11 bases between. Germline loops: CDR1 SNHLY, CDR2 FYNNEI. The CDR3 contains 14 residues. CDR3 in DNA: TGTGCCAGCAGTGGCGGACGGGGAAATCAGCCCCAGCATTTT. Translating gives CASSGGRGNQPQHF.

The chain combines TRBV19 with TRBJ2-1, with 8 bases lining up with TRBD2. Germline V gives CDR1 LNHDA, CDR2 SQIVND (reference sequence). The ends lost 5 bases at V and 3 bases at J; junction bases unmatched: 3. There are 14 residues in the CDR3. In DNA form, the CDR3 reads TGTGCCAGTAGTTTCACTAGCGGCTACAATGAGCAGTTCTTC. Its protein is CASSFTSGYNEQFF. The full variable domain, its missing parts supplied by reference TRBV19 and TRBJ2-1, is DGGITQSPKYLFRKEGQNVTLSCEQNLNHDAMYWYRQDPGQGLRLIYYSQIVNDFQKGDIAEGYSVSREKKESFPLTVTSAQKNPTAFYLCASSFTSGYNEQFFGPGTRLTVL.

CDR3 sequence: CAWRVENDRDNSPLHF. The DNA of the CDR3 is TGTGCCTGGAGGGTGGAAAATGACAGGGATAATTCACCCCTCCACTTT. This chain uses TRBV30 with TRBJ1-6; 7 bases match TRBD1. This CDR3 contains 16 residues. The germline gives CDR1 GTSNPN, CDR2 SVGIG (reference sequence). Unmatched junction bases numbered 10, after V lost 3 bases and J lost 5 bases. The variable domain in full, with the rest retrieved from reference TRBV30 and TRBJ1-6, is SQTIHQWPATLVQPVGSPLSLECTVEGTSNPNLYWYRQAAGRGLQLLFYSVGIGQISSEVPQNLSASRPQDRQFILSSKKLLLSDSGFYLCAWRVENDRDNSPLHFGNGTRLTVT.